The 18 T cell receptor beta chains presented below share a single source sample, sequenced in a study of cytomegalovirus exposure and HLA in healthy donors. PCR primers comprised 60 Vbeta and 13 Jbeta primers. Clones were read by immunoSEQ multiplex PCR, and TCRdb kept only the in-frame ones, dropping some. Of under 200,000 clones listed, 77% are singletons. Sequenced: PBMCs. Source of these receptors: a woman in her thirties or forties in good health and CMV-seropositive.

The sample holds one count of this clone. V gene TRBV21-1 combines with J gene TRBJ2-6; the D segment call TRBD1 is taken from the table without a DNA check. TRBV21-1 is flagged as a pseudogene. The CDR3 is 16 residues long. The CDR3 DNA sequence: TGTGCCAGCAGCAAAGACAGGGGGCGTGGGGCCAACGTCCTGACTTTC. As protein: CASSKDRGRGANVLTF.

The rearrangement links TRBV6-1 to TRBJ2-2; perhaps TRBD1 as D (5 bases). Deletions cut 5 bases from V and 1 base from J, with 8 bases between. This CDR3 contains 14 residues. Germline V lookup: CDR1 MNHNS, CDR2 SASEGT. CDR3 region: CASSSQGNTGELFF. The CDR3 coding sequence is TGTGCCAGCAGTTCCCAGGGGAACACCGGGGAGCTGTTTTTT.

This clone has a handful of counts. The J gene is TRBJ2-6, the V gene TRBV4-3; TRBD2 aligns across 13 bases. The J segment lost 3 bases and the V segment lost 3 bases, leaving 8 bases of the junction unmatched. From germline, CDR1 is LGHNA and CDR2 YSLEER. CDR3 length: 19 amino acids. The CDR3 DNA follows: TGCGCCAGCAGCCAGAGAGGACTAGCGGGAGCGGGTGGGGCCAACGTCCTGACTTTC. This encodes CASSQRGLAGAGGANVLTF.

In this sample, this clone turned up a few times. V is TRBV9 and J is TRBJ1-4, with TRBD1 identical over 7 bases. The CDR3 is made up of 15 amino acids. V lost 4 bases to trimming and J lost 8 bases; unmatched junction nucleotides: 11. Germline-derived CDR1 and CDR2 are SGDLS and YYNGEE. The DNA of the CDR3 is TGTGCCAGCAGCTCAAGACAGGGCGATGCCGAAAAACTGTTTTTT. Its translation is CASSSRQGDAEKLFF.

The rearrangement joins TRBV9 to TRBJ1-1; D is unresolved. Germline V lookup: CDR1 SGDLS, CDR2 YYNGEE. V shed 0 bases and J shed 1 base, with 7 bases lying between them. The CDR3 is 14 amino acids. The CDR3 DNA follows: TGTGCCAGCAGCGTAGGGGCGGGGAACACTGAAGCTTTCTTT. This codes for CASSVGAGNTEAFF.

The rearrangement joins TRBV10-3 to TRBJ1-5; D is perhaps TRBD1 (5 bases). The CDR3 extends over 17 amino acids. The V gene's germline CDR1 is ENHRY and CDR2 SYGVKD. Trimming left V 6 bases short and J 0 bases short, with 18 bases between. For the CDR3, the DNA is TGTGCCATCAGCGACCCGGGACTGCTGGGTAGCAATCAGCCCCAGCATTTT. As protein: CAISDPGLLGSNQPQHF.

The chain joins TRBV10-3 to TRBJ1-1, with 7 bases aligning to TRBD1. Germline CDR1 ENHRY, CDR2 SYGVKD. This CDR3 is 14 amino acids long. V was clipped by 5 bases and J by 0 bases; unmatched bases: 3. This CDR3 is CAISKTGLNTEAFF. DNA for the CDR3: TGTGCCATCAGTAAGACAGGGCTGAACACTGAAGCTTTCTTT.

V and J are TRBV16 and TRBJ1-1; 7 bases are a match to TRBD1. There are 13 residues in the CDR3. The trim removed 0 bases at V and 8 bases at J, leaving 3 bases unmatched. Germline V gene data show CDR1 as KGHSY and CDR2 as FQNENV. In DNA form, the CDR3 reads TGTGCCAGCAGCCAATCGGAGACAGGGGAAGCTTTCTTT. This encodes CASSQSETGEAFF.

The chain carries TRBV5-4 and TRBJ1-4; perhaps TRBD1 as D (6 bases). Germline CDR1 reads SGHNT; CDR2 reads YYREEE (reference sequence). The CDR3 runs to 14 residues. With 4 bases removed from V and 8 bases from J, the gap between germline ends came to 15 bases. The CDR3: CASSAGQPDEKLFF. CDR3 sequence (DNA): TGTGCCAGCAGCGCTGGACAGCCAGACGAAAAACTGTTTTTT.

This clone was recorded a few times. The rearrangement joins TRBV7-6 to TRBJ2-7; D unresolved. The V gene lost 2 bases and the J gene lost 3 bases, with 8 bases spanning the gap. The CDR3 has 13 residues. Germline V lookup: CDR1 SGHVS, CDR2 FNYEAQ. The CDR3 DNA is TGTGCCAGCAGCTTAAACAGTATCTACGAGCAGTACTTC. As protein: CASSLNSIYEQYF.

The chain uses TRBV28 and TRBJ1-1; D unresolved. The CDR3 loop spans 14 amino acids. Germline V lookup: CDR1 MDHEN, CDR2 SYDVKM. The ends were cut back, 6 bases at V and 0 bases at J, with 11 bases in the middle. CDR3 region: CASRLDTMNTEAFF. The CDR3 DNA is TGTGCCAGCAGGCTCGACACGATGAACACTGAAGCTTTCTTT. Together with reference TRBV28 and TRBJ1-1, the CDR3 gives the full variable domain: DVKVTQSSRYLVKRTGEKVFLECVQDMDHENMFWYRQDPGLGLRLIYFSYDVKMKEKGDIPEGYSVSREKKERFSLILESASTNQTSMYLCASRLDTMNTEAFFGQGTRLTVV.

The chain joins TRBV5-6 to TRBJ1-1, with D perhaps TRBD1 (6 bases). The V gene's germline CDR1 is SGHDT and CDR2 YYEEEE. The CDR3 loop spans 14 amino acids. The ends were cut back, 2 bases at V and 1 base at J, with 9 bases in the middle. The CDR3: CASSLVGANTEAFF. CDR3 bases: TGTGCCAGCAGCTTAGTGGGGGCGAACACTGAAGCTTTCTTT.

J is TRBJ2-7 and V is TRBV18; 12 bases fit TRBD2. V trimming: 3 bases; J trimming: 6 bases; junction bases outside the gene matches: 6. Looked up from germline, CDR1 is KGHSH and CDR2 is LQKENI. The CDR3 has 15 residues. For the CDR3, the DNA is TGTGCCAGCTCACCGGGACTAGCGGGTGCAAGCGAGCAGTACTTC. This translates into CASSPGLAGASEQYF.

The genes are TRBV5-4 and TRBJ2-5; 13 nucleotides match TRBD2. The germline gives CDR1 SGHNT, CDR2 YYREEE (reference sequence). The CDR3 runs to 16 residues. The V segment lost 2 bases and the J segment 2 bases; nucleotides outside the gene matches: 3. DNA of the CDR3: TGTGCCAGCAGCTTTAGACTAGCGGGGGGACAAGAGACCCAGTACTTC. Translation gives CASSFRLAGGQETQYF.

This rearrangement joins TRBV25-1 to TRBJ1-2; no reliable D call. The CDR3 is made up of 11 amino acids. Germline CDR1 MGHDK, CDR2 SYGVNS. The germline V and J ends were trimmed by 6 bases and 7 bases, with 9 bases remaining between them. CDR3 in DNA: TGTGCCAGCAGCTTCGGAGCTGGCTACACCTTC. It encodes CASSFGAGYTF.

This chain uses TRBV11-2 with TRBJ1-1; the D is unclear. Trimming shortened V by 1 base and J by 1 base, and 7 bases separated the two germline ends. The CDR3 contains 14 residues. Germline assignment: CDR1 SGHAT and CDR2 FQNNGV. The CDR3, as DNA: TGTGCCAGCAGCTTAGTGCGAGAGAACACTGAAGCTTTCTTT. This gives the protein CASSLVRENTEAFF.

The chain joins TRBV6-1 to TRBJ2-3; D is perhaps TRBD1 (5 bases). Germline values: CDR1 MNHNS, CDR2 SASEGT. This CDR3 has 13 amino acids. Trimming removed 4 bases from V and 5 bases from J, with 10 bases in between. Here the CDR3 DNA reads TGTGCCAGCAGTGTCCAAGGGGAAGATACGCAGTATTTT. Translating it yields CASSVQGEDTQYF.

V usage is TRBV7-8 and J usage is TRBJ1-5; TRBD1 matches at 7 bases. With 6 bases clipped from V and 4 bases from J, the junction kept 6 bases outside the gene matches. The germline V gene encodes CDR1 SGHVS and CDR2 FQNEAQ. This CDR3 comprises 14 residues. CDR3 region: CASSRQGPNQPQHF. CDR3 sequence (DNA): TGTGCCAGCAGTCGACAGGGCCCGAATCAGCCCCAGCATTTT.